Below, 26 T cell receptor beta chains from the same sample are listed, as sequenced in a study of radiotherapy plus CTLA-4 blockade in lung cancer. Measured with immunoSEQ multiplex PCR; TCRdb has only the in-frame clones, and not every one. The data contain 75,000 to 100,000 clones, around 83% of them singletons. Sequencing was performed on peripheral blood, taken from a patient treated with radiotherapy plus ipilimumab. Source of these receptors: a human donor with non-small cell lung cancer who had a partial response to radiotherapy plus ipilimumab.

The V gene is TRBV11-2, the J gene TRBJ2-1, with 12 bases fitting TRBD2. The CDR3 runs to 15 residues. Germline trimming cut 5 bases from V and 9 bases from J; bases unmatched to any gene: 8. In germline, CDR1 is SGHAT, CDR2 FQNNGV. The CDR3: CASSPTSGSYGEQFF. CDR3 sequence (DNA): TGTGCCAGCAGCCCGACTAGCGGGAGTTATGGTGAGCAGTTCTTC. The variable domain in full, with the rest retrieved from reference TRBV11-2 and TRBJ2-1, is EAGVAQSPRYKIIEKRQSVAFWCNPISGHATLYWYQQILGQGPKLLIQFQNNGVVDDSQLPKDRFSAERLKGVDSTLKIQPAKLEDSAVYLCASSPTSGSYGEQFFGPGTRLTVL.

The rearrangement joins TRBV5-1 to TRBJ2-7, with D maybe TRBD1 (6 bases). The CDR3 extends over 14 amino acids. The ends were cut back, 2 bases at V and 5 bases at J, with 14 bases in the middle. Germline CDR1 reads SGHRS; CDR2 reads YFSETQ. CDR3 sequence reads: CASSFGSGVNEQYF. Here the CDR3 DNA reads TGCGCCAGCAGCTTCGGGTCAGGGGTCAACGAGCAGTACTTC.

The gene calls are TRBV28 and TRBJ2-2, with D possibly being TRBD1 (5 bases). CDR3 size: 15 residues. V shed 3 bases and J shed 1 base, with 9 bases lying between them. CDR1 and CDR2 (germline): MDHEN, SYDVKM. CDR3 protein: CASSFVRVNTGELFF. CDR3 in DNA: TGTGCCAGCAGTTTCGTCAGGGTGAACACCGGGGAGCTGTTTTTT.

This chain connects TRBV28 to TRBJ2-1; possibly TRBD2 for D (5 bases). The length of the CDR3 is 11 residues. From germline, CDR1 is MDHEN and CDR2 SYDVKM. With 8 bases removed from V and 3 bases from J, the gap between germline ends came to 5 bases. The CDR3 DNA reads TGTGCCAGCCGGGACTACAATGAGCAGTTCTTC. Translated: CASRDYNEQFF. Full variable domain (missing parts from reference TRBV28 and TRBJ2-1): DVKVTQSSRYLVKRTGEKVFLECVQDMDHENMFWYRQDPGLGLRLIYFSYDVKMKEKGDIPEGYSVSREKKERFSLILESASTNQTSMYLCASRDYNEQFFGPGTRLTVL.

This clone ranks as medium-sized (0.01 to 0.1%). The rearrangement uses TRBV18 and TRBJ2-7, with a weak D call TRBD2 (6 bases). Trimming took 0 bases from V and 6 from J, leaving 15 bases between them. Germline V CDR1 and CDR2: KGHSH, LQKENI. The CDR3 is 15 residues long. As DNA, the CDR3 is TGTGCCAGCTCACCACCCGAGACTAGGGGAGGCGAGCAGTACTTC. This gives the protein CASSPPETRGGEQYF.

The chain employs TRBV27 and TRBJ2-7; 7 bases map to TRBD1. Germline V lookup: CDR1 MNHEY, CDR2 SMNVEV (reference sequence). V shed 3 bases and J 4 bases; nucleotides not matched to a gene: 6. The CDR3 has 14 residues. The CDR3 protein is CASSFIGGGYEQYF. The DNA of the CDR3 is TGTGCCAGCAGTTTTATAGGGGGCGGGTACGAGCAGTACTTC.

The V gene is TRBV28, the J gene TRBJ2-7, with 7 bases identical to TRBD2. Germline V gives CDR1 MDHEN, CDR2 SYDVKM. Trimming at V came to 3 bases and at J to 0 bases, leaving 8 bases not matched to a gene. CDR3 size: 16 residues. DNA for the CDR3: TGTGCCAGCAGTTTGCACCTAGCGGAGCTCTCCTACGAGCAGTACTTC. Protein product: CASSLHLAELSYEQYF.

The J gene is TRBJ1-5, the V gene TRBV21-1. TRBV21-1 is listed as a pseudogene. The CDR3 runs to 16 residues. CDR3 residues: CASSKDGGISNQPQHF. The CDR3 nucleotides read TGTGCCAGCAGCAAAGACGGGGGGATCAGCAATCAGCCCCAGCATTTT.

V is TRBV2 and J is TRBJ2-3; 8 nucleotides line up with TRBD2. The CDR3 is 16 amino acids. Germline trimming cut 2 bases from V and 0 bases from J; bases unmatched to any gene: 4. Germline values: CDR1 SNHLY, CDR2 FYNNEI. CDR3 DNA sequence: TGTGCCAGCAGTGAATCTGGCGGGAGGAGCACAGATACGCAGTATTTT. It encodes CASSESGGRSTDTQYF.

The gene calls are TRBV5-6 and TRBJ2-7; 8 positions match TRBD2. The ends lost 6 bases at V and 2 bases at J; junction bases unmatched: 4. Looked up from germline, CDR1 is SGHDT and CDR2 is YYEEEE. The CDR3 spans 13 residues. CDR3 coding DNA: TGTGCCAGCACTCGAGCGGGGGCCTACGAGCAGTACTTC. Protein: CASTRAGAYEQYF.

V is TRBV5-4 and J is TRBJ2-5; D not certain. V lost 4 bases, J lost 5 bases, and 6 bases lay in between. The germline V gene encodes CDR1 SGHNT and CDR2 YYREEE (reference sequence). This CDR3 comprises 11 residues. The CDR3 DNA is TGTGCCAGCAGCCCCGGGGAGACCCAGTACTTC. Translation: CASSPGETQYF.

V gene TRBV27 combines with J gene TRBJ1-5; 7 nucleotides line up with TRBD1. The CDR3 totals 16 residues. CDR1 MNHEY and CDR2 SMNVEV come from the germline V gene (reference sequence). After removal of 6 bases from V and 0 bases from J, the junction contained 8 bases not matched to a gene. The CDR3 loop reads CASRTQGGDSNQPQHF. The CDR3 DNA reads TGTGCCAGCAGGACCCAGGGGGGAGATAGCAATCAGCCCCAGCATTTT.

The chain couples TRBV9 to TRBJ2-5; 10 bases fit TRBD2. Trimming took 3 bases from V and 5 from J; bases not matched to a gene: 16. The germline gives CDR1 SGDLS, CDR2 YYNGEE. This CDR3 contains 18 residues. The CDR3 sequence is CASSEPPRASGSEETQYF. Here the CDR3 DNA reads TGTGCCAGCAGCGAGCCCCCTCGGGCTAGCGGGAGCGAGGAGACCCAGTACTTC.

The rearrangement uses TRBV5-1 and TRBJ2-1; TRBD1 might be the D (5 bases). This CDR3 is 17 amino acids long. CDR1 SGHRS and CDR2 YFSETQ come from the germline V gene. V dropped 3 bases and J dropped 4 bases, with 20 bases sitting between them. CDR3 amino acids: CASSSDPKVGPYNEQFF. The CDR3 region has the DNA TGCGCCAGCAGCTCGGACCCAAAGGTGGGGCCTTACAATGAGCAGTTCTTC.

This chain connects TRBV9 to TRBJ2-1; TRBD2 aligns across 13 bases. V lost 2 bases to trimming and J lost 1 base; unmatched junction nucleotides: 12. The CDR3 loop spans 20 amino acids. CDR1 and CDR2 from the germline V gene are SGDLS and YYNGEE. The CDR3 DNA follows: TGTGCCAGCAGCGTCCTCTCCGGGACTAGCGGGATCTATTCCTACAATGAGCAGTTCTTC. Translating gives CASSVLSGTSGIYSYNEQFF. Drawing the rest from reference TRBV9 and TRBJ2-1, the complete variable domain is DSGVTQTPKHLITATGQRVTLRCSPRSGDLSVYWYQQSLDQGLQFLIQYYNGEERAKGNILERFSAQQFPDLHSELNLSSLELGDSALYFCASSVLSGTSGIYSYNEQFFGPGTRLTVL.

The chain is built from TRBV5-1 and TRBJ2-3; 9 nucleotides match TRBD2. CDR1 is SGHRS and CDR2 is YFSETQ in the germline V gene. With 6 bases clipped from V and 6 bases from J, the junction kept 2 bases outside the gene matches. The CDR3 length is 12 residues. CDR3 protein: CASTREGDTQYF. The CDR3 DNA reads TGCGCCAGCACGCGGGAGGGTGATACGCAGTATTTT.

V gene TRBV6-6 combines with J gene TRBJ1-1, with TRBD1 as a possible D gene (5 bases). CDR1 MNHNY and CDR2 SVGAGI come from the germline V gene (reference sequence). This CDR3 has 13 amino acids. Trimming stripped 6 bases from V and 1 base from J, with 9 bases between. The CDR3 here is CASSRGQNTEAFF. CDR3 bases: TGTGCCAGCAGCAGAGGACAGAACACTGAAGCTTTCTTT.

J is TRBJ2-7 and V is TRBV7-8; D is perhaps TRBD1 (5 bases). Trimming removed 5 bases from V and 0 bases from J, with 20 bases in between. The germline V gene has CDR1 SGHVS and CDR2 FQNEAQ. The CDR3 totals 17 residues. The CDR3 sequence: CASSPDPNGAVSYEQYF. The CDR3 nucleotides are TGTGCCAGCAGCCCCGACCCAAATGGGGCGGTCTCCTACGAGCAGTACTTC. The full variable domain, with the rest looked up from reference TRBV7-8 and TRBJ2-7, is GAGVSQSPRYKVAKRGQDVALRCDPISGHVSLFWYQQALGQGPEFLTYFQNEAQLDKSGLPSDRFFAERPEGSVSTLKIQRTQQEDSAVYLCASSPDPNGAVSYEQYFGPGTRLTVT.

The rearrangement uses TRBV9 and TRBJ2-2, with 9 bases aligning to TRBD2. V lost 4 bases to trimming and J lost 5 bases; unmatched junction nucleotides: 9. This CDR3 comprises 16 residues. Per the germline V gene, CDR1 is SGDLS and CDR2 is YYNGEE. CDR3 sequence: CASSITSGLRTGELFF. The CDR3 coding sequence is TGTGCCAGCAGCATCACTAGCGGGCTACGAACCGGGGAGCTGTTTTTT.

In regard to this clone: The same CDR3 arises from other DNA sequences in this sample as well. The J gene is TRBJ2-2, the V gene TRBV11-3; TRBD1 aligns across 9 bases. Germline trimming cut 5 bases from V and 5 bases from J; bases unmatched to any gene: 3. Germline V gives CDR1 SGHNT, CDR2 YENEEA. This CDR3 spans 14 amino acids. CDR3 amino acids: CASSRQGGTGELFF. CDR3 sequence (DNA): TGTGCCAGCAGCCGACAGGGGGGTACCGGGGAGCTGTTTTTT.

This clone has a handful of counts. V and J are TRBV7-3 and TRBJ2-1; TRBD2 aligns across 7 bases. J lost 4 bases, V lost 5 bases, and 5 bases had no gene match. CDR3 size: 14 residues. Per germline, CDR1 SGHTA and CDR2 FQGTGA. CDR3 in amino acids: CASSPRGSYNEQFF. The CDR3 region has the DNA TGTGCCAGCAGCCCACGCGGGAGTTACAATGAGCAGTTCTTC. The full variable domain, completed using reference TRBV7-3 and TRBJ2-1, is GAGVSQTPSNKVTEKGKYVELRCDPISGHTALYWYRQSLGQGPEFLIYFQGTGAADDSGLPNDRFFAVRPEGSVSTLKIQRTERGDSAVYLCASSPRGSYNEQFFGPGTRLTVL.

The table lists this clone with a count of one. The chain has TRBV7-9 and TRBJ1-1, with 10 bases that match TRBD1. V was clipped by 4 bases and J by 1 base; unmatched bases: 3. The germline V gene encodes CDR1 SEHNR and CDR2 FQNEAQ (reference sequence). The CDR3 is made up of 15 amino acids. The CDR3 bases are TGTGCCAGCAGCTCACGACAGGGGGCGAACACTGAAGCTTTCTTT. This codes for CASSSRQGANTEAFF.

This clone is a singleton in its sample. V is TRBV4-2 and J is TRBJ2-2, with TRBD2 identical over 8 bases. The CDR3 length is 16 residues. V was pared by 1 base and J by 6 bases, with 7 bases of the junction left unmatched. Germline-derived CDR1 and CDR2 are LGHNA and YNFKEQ. CDR3 sequence: CASSQAPGGHAGELFF. The CDR3 DNA reads as TGTGCCAGCAGCCAAGCCCCGGGAGGGCACGCCGGGGAGCTGTTTTTT.

This chain joins TRBV7-2 and TRBJ1-3, with TRBD1 identical over 7 bases. The CDR3 sequence is 14 residues long. Germline loops: CDR1 SGHTA, CDR2 FQGNSA. Germline trimming cut 5 bases from V and 4 bases from J; bases unmatched to any gene: 5. The CDR3 loop reads CASSPAGGGNTIYF. CDR3 bases: TGTGCCAGCAGCCCGGCAGGGGGAGGAAACACCATATATTTT.

This chain uses TRBV7-3 with TRBJ2-1; D perhaps matches TRBD1 (6 bases). This CDR3 contains 16 residues. Between the trimmed V and J ends, which lost 5 bases and 7 bases, there was a span of 21 bases. Germline CDR1 is SGHTA and CDR2 is FQGTGA. The CDR3 protein is CASSLGDGMTGNEQFF. The CDR3 DNA reads as TGTGCCAGCAGCCTAGGGGACGGCATGACAGGAAATGAGCAGTTCTTC.

V usage is TRBV2 and J usage is TRBJ1-1; 7 positions agree with TRBD1. Germline trimming cut 1 base from V and 7 bases from J; bases unmatched to any gene: 0. Germline CDR1 and CDR2: SNHLY and FYNNEI. The CDR3 has 12 amino acids. Here the CDR3 DNA reads TGTGCCAGCAGTGAAGGGGACAGTGAAGCTTTCTTT. Its protein is CASSEGDSEAFF.